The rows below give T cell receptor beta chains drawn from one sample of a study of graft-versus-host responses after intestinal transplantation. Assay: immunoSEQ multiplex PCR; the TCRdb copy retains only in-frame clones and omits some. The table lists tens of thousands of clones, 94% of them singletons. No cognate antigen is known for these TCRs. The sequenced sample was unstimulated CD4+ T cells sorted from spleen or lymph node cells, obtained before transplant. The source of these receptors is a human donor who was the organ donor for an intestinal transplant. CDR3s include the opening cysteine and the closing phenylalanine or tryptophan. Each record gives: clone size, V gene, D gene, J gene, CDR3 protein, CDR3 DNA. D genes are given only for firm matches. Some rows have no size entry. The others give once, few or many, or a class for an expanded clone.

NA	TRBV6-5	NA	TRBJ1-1	CASTIKGYTEAFF	TGTGCCAGCACCATAAAAGGGTACACTGAAGCTTTCTTT
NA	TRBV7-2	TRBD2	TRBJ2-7	CASSYVAGGNSYEQYF	TGTGCCAGCAGCTACGTAGCGGGGGGGAACTCCTACGAGCAGTACTTC
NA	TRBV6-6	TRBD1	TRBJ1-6	CASRGQGYSPLHF	TGTGCCAGCAGGGGACAGGGGTATTCACCCCTCCACTTT
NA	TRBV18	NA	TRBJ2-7	CASSPPLGRSYEQYF	TGTGCCAGCTCACCACCCTTGGGCCGTTCCTACGAGCAGTACTTC
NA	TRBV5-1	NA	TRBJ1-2	CASSLVPDPTYGYTF	TGCGCCAGCAGCTTGGTCCCGGACCCGACCTATGGCTACACCTTC
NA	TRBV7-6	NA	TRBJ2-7	CASSPRQEFYEQYF	TGTGCCAGCAGCCCGCGACAGGAGTTCTACGAGCAGTACTTC
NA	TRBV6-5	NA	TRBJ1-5	CASSYRDFSNQPQHF	TGTGCCAGCAGCTACAGGGATTTTAGCAATCAGCCCCAGCATTTT
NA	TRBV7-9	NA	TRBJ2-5	CASSPLNTYQETRYF	TGTGCCAGCAGCCCACTAAACACGTACCAAGAGACCCGGTACTTC
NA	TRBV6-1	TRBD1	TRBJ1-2	CASSRSGQALYGYTF	TGTGCCAGCAGTCGTTCGGGACAGGCCCTCTATGGCTACACCTTC
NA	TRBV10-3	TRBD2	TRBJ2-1	CAISEITSGVGEQFF	TGTGCCATCAGTGAGATTACTAGCGGAGTCGGTGAGCAGTTCTTC
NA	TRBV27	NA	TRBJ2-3	CASTLLGSSTDTQYF	TGTGCCAGCACCCTTTTGGGGAGTAGCACAGATACGCAGTATTTT
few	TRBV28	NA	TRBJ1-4	CASYRIGANEKLFF	TGTGCCAGCTACAGGATTGGGGCGAATGAAAAACTGTTTTTT
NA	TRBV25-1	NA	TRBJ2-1	CASSAYLRGRDNEQFF	TGTGCCAGCAGTGCTTATCTTAGGGGGAGAGACAATGAGCAGTTCTTC
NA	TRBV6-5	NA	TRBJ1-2	CASSYVRDYGYTF	TGTGCCAGCAGTTACGTGAGGGACTATGGCTACACCTTC
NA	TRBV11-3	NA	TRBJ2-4	CATSGVSNIQYF	TGTGCCACGTCGGGGGTTTCAAACATTCAGTACTTC
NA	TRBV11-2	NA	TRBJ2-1	CASSLVGRNEQFF	TGTGCCAGCAGCTTAGTGGGCCGCAATGAGCAGTTCTTC
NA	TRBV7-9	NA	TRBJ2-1	CASSYDLRTGIDEQFF	TGTGCCAGCAGCTACGACCTCCGAACAGGTATCGATGAGCAGTTCTTC
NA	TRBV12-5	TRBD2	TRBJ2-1	CASGLPRLAGGGNEQFF	TGTGCTAGTGGTTTGCCTCGACTAGCGGGGGGCGGCAATGAGCAGTTCTTC
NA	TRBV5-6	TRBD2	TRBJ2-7	CASSFLGGASYEQYF	TGTGCCAGCAGCTTCCTCGGGGGGGCCTCCTACGAGCAGTACTTC
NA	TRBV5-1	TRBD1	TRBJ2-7	CATRPGQGAYEQYF	TGCGCCACCCGACCGGGACAGGGGGCCTACGAGCAGTACTTC